This T cell receptor beta chain was sequenced during a study of T cell repertoires in cytomegalovirus infection. Study-level information: Shared public TCR beta signatures pointed to both CMV infection and a matching HLA type. Study-level findings and limits: Dominating the ex vivo response were TCR beta clonotypes that were CMV-specific and HLA-C-restricted.

This clonotype was counted between two and nine times. Its antigen is not identified. This CDR3 has 12 residues. Germline V CDR1 and CDR2: DFQATT, SNEGSKA (reference sequence). V trimming: 5 bases; J trimming: 4 bases; junction bases outside the gene matches: 3. TCRdb analysed the reads with MiXCR anew, one entry per CDR3 protein. The sample lists about 260,000 distinct CDR3 sequences, roughly an eighth occurring once. The sample taken for sequencing was PBMCs. The source of this sequence is a human donor in good health (CMV status not recorded). Some clones in this sample may be carry-over from other donors' samples. The V gene is TRBV20-1, the J gene TRBJ1-2; 8 nucleotides match TRBD1. The CDR3 DNA follows: TGCAGTGCTCCAGGGGGCAGCTATGGCTACACCTTC. Its translation is CSAPGGSYGYTF.